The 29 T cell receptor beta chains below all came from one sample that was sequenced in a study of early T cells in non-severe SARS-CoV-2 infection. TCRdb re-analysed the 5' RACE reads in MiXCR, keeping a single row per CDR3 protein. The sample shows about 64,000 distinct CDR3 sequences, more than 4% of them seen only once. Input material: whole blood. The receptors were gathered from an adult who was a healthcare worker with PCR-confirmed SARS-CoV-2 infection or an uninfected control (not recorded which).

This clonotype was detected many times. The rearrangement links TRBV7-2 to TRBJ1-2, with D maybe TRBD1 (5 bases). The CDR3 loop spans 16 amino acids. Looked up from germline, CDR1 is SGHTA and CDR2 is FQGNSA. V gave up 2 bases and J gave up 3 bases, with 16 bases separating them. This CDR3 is CASSLSLWGVDYGYTF. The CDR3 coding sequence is TGTGCCAGCAGCTTAAGCCTGTGGGGGGTGGACTATGGCTACACCTTC.

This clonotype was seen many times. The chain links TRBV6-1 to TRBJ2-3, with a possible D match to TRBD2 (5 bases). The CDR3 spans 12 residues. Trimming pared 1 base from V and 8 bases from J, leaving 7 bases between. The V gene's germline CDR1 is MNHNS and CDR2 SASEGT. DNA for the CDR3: TGTGCCAGCAGTGAAGTAGGAGGTACGCAGTATTTT. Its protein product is CASSEVGGTQYF.

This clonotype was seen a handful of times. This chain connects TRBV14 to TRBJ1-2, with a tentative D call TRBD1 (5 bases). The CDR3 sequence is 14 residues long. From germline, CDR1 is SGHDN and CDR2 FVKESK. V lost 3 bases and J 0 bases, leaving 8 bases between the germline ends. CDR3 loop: CASSQEGPNYGYTF. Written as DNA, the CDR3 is TGTGCCAGCAGCCAGGAGGGGCCTAACTATGGCTACACCTTC. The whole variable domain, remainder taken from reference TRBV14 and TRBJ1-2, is EAGVTQFPSHSVIEKGQTVTLRCDPISGHDNLYWYRRVMGKEIKFLLHFVKESKQDESGMPNNRFLAERTGGTYSTLKVQPAELEDSGVYFCASSQEGPNYGYTFGSGTRLTVV.

The CDR3 region has the DNA TGCAGCGTTGAAAGCTCTAGCACAGATACGCAGTATTTT. Translation gives CSVESSSTDTQYF. The gene calls are TRBV29-1 and TRBJ2-3; no clear D. The CDR3 has 13 amino acids. Germline CDR1 reads SQVTM; CDR2 reads ANQGSEA. The germline V and J ends were trimmed by 2 bases and 0 bases, with 6 bases remaining between them.

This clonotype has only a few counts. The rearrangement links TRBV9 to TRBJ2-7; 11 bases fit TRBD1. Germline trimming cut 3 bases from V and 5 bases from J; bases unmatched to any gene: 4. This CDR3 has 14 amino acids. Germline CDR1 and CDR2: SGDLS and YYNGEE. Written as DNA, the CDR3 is TGTGCCAGCAGCGACGGACAGGGGGCAAACGAGCAGTACTTC. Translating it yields CASSDGQGANEQYF.

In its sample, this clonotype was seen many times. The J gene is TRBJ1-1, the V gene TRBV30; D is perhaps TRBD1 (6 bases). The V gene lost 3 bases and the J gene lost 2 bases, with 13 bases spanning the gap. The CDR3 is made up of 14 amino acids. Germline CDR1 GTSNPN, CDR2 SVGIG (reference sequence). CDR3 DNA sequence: TGTGCCTGGAGATCTACAGGGACCAACACTGAAGCTTTCTTT. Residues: CAWRSTGTNTEAFF.

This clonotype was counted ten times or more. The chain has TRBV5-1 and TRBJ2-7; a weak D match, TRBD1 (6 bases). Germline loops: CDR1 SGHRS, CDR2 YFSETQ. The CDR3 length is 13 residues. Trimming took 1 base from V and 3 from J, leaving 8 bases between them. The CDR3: CASSLSGDYEQYF. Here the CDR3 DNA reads TGCGCCAGCAGCTTGTCAGGGGACTACGAGCAGTACTTC.

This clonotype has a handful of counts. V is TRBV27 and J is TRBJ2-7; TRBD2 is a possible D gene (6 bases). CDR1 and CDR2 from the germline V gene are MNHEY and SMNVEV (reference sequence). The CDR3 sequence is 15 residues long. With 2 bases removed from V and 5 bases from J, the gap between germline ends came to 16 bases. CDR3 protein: CASSLGGFEEDEQYF. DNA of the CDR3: TGTGCCAGCAGTTTAGGAGGGTTCGAGGAGGACGAGCAGTACTTC.

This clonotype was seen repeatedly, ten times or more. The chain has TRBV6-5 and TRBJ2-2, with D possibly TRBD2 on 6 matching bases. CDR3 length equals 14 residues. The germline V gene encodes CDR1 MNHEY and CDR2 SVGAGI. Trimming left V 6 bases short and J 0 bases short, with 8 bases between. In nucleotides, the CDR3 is TGTGCCAGCAGGCGGGACCCGAACACCGGGGAGCTGTTTTTT. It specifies CASRRDPNTGELFF.

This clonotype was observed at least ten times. The CDR3 here is CASSPPGSYEQYF. The CDR3 DNA is TGTGCCAGCAGCCCCCCCGGCTCCTACGAGCAGTACTTC. This chain connects TRBV7-2 to TRBJ2-7; D not resolved. CDR3 size: 13 residues. The germline V gene has CDR1 SGHTA and CDR2 FQGNSA. The V end was cut by 5 bases, the J end by 0 bases, with 8 bases between.

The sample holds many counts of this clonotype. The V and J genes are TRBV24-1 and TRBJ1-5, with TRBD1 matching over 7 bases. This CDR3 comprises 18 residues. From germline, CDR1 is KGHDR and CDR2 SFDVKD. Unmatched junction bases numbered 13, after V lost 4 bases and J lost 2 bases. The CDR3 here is CATSDAVGDREGNQPQHF. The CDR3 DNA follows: TGTGCCACCAGTGACGCGGTAGGAGACAGGGAAGGCAATCAGCCCCAGCATTTT.

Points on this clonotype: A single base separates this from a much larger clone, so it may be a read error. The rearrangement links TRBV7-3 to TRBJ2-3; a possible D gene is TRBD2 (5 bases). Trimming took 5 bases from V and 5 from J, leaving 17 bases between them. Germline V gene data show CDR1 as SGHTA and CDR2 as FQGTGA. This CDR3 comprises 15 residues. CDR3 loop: CASSLAGIVRDTQYF. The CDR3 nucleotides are TGTGCCAGCAGCCTCGCCGGGATCGTCCGAGATACGCAGTATTTT.

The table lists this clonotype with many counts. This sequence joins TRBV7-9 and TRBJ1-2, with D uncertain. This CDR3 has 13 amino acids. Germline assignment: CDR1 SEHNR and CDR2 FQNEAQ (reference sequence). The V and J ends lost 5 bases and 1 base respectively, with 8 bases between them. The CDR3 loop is CASSPRDNYGYTF. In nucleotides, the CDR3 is TGTGCCAGCAGCCCAAGGGATAACTATGGCTACACCTTC.

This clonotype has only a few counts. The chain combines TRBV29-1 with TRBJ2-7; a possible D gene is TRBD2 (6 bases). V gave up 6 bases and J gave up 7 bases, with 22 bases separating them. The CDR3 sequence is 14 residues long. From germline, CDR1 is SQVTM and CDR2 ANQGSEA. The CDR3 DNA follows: TGCAGCGTGCGGACATCCCCCCAACGGGGGGAGCAGTACTTC. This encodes CSVRTSPQRGEQYF.

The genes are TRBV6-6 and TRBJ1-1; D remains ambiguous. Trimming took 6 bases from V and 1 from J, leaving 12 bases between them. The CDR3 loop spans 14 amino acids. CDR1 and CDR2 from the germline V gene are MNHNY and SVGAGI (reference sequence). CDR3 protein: CASSGSYPNTEAFF. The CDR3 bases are TGTGCCAGCAGCGGGTCATACCCGAACACTGAAGCTTTCTTT.

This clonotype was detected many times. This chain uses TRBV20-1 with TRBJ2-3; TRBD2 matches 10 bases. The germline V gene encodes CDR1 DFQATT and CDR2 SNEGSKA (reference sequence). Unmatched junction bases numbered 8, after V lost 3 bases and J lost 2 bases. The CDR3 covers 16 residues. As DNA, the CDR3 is TGCAGTGCTAGCCCTAGCGGGGGTATGGCCACAGATACGCAGTATTTT. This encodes CSASPSGGMATDTQYF.

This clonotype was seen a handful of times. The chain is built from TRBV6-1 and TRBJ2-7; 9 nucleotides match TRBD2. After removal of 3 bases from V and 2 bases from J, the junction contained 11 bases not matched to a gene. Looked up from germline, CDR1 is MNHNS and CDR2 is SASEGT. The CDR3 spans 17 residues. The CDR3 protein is CASSDVAGGLGAYEQYF. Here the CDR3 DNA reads TGTGCCAGCAGTGACGTTGCGGGAGGGCTTGGGGCCTACGAGCAGTACTTC.

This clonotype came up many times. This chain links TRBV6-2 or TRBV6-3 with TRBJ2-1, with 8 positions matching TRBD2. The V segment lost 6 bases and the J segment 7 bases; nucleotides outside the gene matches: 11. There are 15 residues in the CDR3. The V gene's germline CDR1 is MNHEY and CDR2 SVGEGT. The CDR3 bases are TGTGCCAGCAGGGGGTTACGGGAGGGCCGGAATGAGCAGTTCTTC. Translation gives CASRGLREGRNEQFF.

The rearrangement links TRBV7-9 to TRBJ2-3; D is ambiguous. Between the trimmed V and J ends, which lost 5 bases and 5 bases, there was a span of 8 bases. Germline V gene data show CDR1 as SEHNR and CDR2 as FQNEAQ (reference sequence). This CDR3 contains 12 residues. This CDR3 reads CASSLPRDTQYF. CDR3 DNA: TGTGCCAGCAGCCTTCCAAGAGATACGCAGTATTTT.

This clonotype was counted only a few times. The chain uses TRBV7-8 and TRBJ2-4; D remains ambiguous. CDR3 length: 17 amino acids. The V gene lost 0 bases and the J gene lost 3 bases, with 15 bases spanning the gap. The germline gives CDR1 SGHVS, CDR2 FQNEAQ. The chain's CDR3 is CASSLARRVEVKNIQYF. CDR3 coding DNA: TGTGCCAGCAGCTTAGCTCGCCGGGTTGAGGTCAAAAACATTCAGTACTTC.

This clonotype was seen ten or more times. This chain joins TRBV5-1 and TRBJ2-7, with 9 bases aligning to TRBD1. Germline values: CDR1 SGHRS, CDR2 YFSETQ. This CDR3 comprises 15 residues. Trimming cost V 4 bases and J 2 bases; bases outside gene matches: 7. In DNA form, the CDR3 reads TGCGCCAGCAGCGGATCACAGGGGGCGCCCTACGAGCAGTACTTC. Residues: CASSGSQGAPYEQYF.

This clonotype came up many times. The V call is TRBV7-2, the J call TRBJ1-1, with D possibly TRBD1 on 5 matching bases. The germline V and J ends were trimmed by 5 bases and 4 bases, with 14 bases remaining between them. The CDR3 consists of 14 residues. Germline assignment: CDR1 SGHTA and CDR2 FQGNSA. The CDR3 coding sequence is TGTGCCAGCAGCCCAAAAGGGGAGTCCACTGAAGCTTTCTTT. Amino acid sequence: CASSPKGESTEAFF.

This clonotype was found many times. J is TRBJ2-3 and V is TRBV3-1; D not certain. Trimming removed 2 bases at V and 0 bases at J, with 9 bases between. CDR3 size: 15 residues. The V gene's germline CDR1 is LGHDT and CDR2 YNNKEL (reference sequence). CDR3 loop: CASSQNTHSTDTQYF. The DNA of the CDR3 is TGTGCCAGCAGCCAAAACACCCACAGCACAGATACGCAGTATTTT.

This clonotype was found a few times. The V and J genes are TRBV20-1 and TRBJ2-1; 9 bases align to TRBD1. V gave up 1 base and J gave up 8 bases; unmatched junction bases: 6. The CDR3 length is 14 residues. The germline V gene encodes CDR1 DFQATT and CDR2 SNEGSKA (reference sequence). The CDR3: CSARVTGGSDEQFF. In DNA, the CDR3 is TGCAGTGCTAGAGTGACAGGGGGTAGCGATGAGCAGTTCTTC.

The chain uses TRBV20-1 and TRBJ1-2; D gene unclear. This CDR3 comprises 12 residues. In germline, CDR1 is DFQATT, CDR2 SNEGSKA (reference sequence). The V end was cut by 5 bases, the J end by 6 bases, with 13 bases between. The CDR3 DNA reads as TGCAGTGCTTTCAAGGGTGACAATGGCTACACCTTC. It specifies CSAFKGDNGYTF.

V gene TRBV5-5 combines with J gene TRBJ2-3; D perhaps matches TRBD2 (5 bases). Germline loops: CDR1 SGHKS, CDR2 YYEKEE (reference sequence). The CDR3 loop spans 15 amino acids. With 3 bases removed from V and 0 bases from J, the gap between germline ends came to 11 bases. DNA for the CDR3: TGTGCCAGCAGCTGGGGAGTCACTAGCACAGATACGCAGTATTTT. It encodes CASSWGVTSTDTQYF.

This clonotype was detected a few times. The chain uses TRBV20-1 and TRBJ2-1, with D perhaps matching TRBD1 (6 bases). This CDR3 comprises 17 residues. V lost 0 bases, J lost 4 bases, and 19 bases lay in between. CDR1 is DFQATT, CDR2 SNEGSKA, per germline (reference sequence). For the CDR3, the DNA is TGCAGTGCTAGAGATATATCAGGACAGTGGATGTACAATGAGCAGTTCTTC. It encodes CSARDISGQWMYNEQFF.

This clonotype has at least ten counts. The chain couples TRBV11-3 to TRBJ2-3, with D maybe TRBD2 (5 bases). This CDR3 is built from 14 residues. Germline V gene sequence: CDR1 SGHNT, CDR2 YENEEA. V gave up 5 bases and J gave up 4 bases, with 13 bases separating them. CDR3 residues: CASSPRRGADTQYF. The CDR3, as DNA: TGTGCCAGCAGCCCCCGACGGGGTGCAGATACGCAGTATTTT.

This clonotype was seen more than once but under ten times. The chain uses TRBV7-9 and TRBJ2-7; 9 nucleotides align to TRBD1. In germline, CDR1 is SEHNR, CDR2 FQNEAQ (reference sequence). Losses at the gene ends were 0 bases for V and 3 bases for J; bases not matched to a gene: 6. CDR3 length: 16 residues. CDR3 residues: CASSLAWDRDDYEQYF. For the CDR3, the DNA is TGTGCCAGCAGCTTAGCGTGGGACAGGGACGACTACGAGCAGTACTTC.